These T cell receptor beta chains were read from a single sample in a study of blood T cell repertoires in COVID-19. Assay used: immunoSEQ multiplex PCR; TCRdb lists only in-frame clones, some missing. The table shows 25,000 to 30,000 clones, with around 86% occurring only once. Sequenced input: peripheral blood. All receptors derive from a human donor in a cohort sampled during active COVID-19. Each CDR3 is given with its conserved first and last residue. A D gene is named only where the DNA matches it firmly. The listing skips clone size in some rows; elsewhere it reads once, few, many or a size class.

>NA|NA|TRBV4-3|TRBJ2-7
TGCGCCAGCAGCCAAGTCCCAGGAGGAGGGGAGCAGTACTTC
CASSQVPGGGEQYF
>few|NA|TRBV4-1|TRBJ2-3
TGCGCCAGCAGCCAAGTGGGGGGTGTTGCAGATACGCAGTATTTT
CASSQVGGVADTQYF
>NA|TRBD1|TRBV7-3|TRBJ2-7
TGTGCCAGCAGCCCAACCCGACAGGGTATGGCCGAGCAGTACTTC
CASSPTRQGMAEQYF
>NA|TRBD2|TRBV7-9|TRBJ2-3
TGTGCCAGCAGCCACCGGGACTACCTTACAGATACGCAGTATTTT
CASSHRDYLTDTQYF
>NA|NA|TRBV5-1|TRBJ2-3
TGCGCCAGCAGCTTGGCAATTACAGATACGCAGTATTTT
CASSLAITDTQYF
>NA|TRBD1|TRBV18|TRBJ2-7
TGTGCCAGCTCACCCGGACAGGGAACCTACGAGCAGTACTTC
CASSPGQGTYEQYF
>NA|TRBD1|TRBV2|TRBJ2-2
TGTGCCAGCAGTGGAAACAGGGGGCGGAACACCGGGGAGCTGTTTTTT
CASSGNRGRNTGELFF
>NA|NA|TRBV21-1|TRBJ1-6
TGTGCCAGCACGCTTATCCGGGACAGGGTTTCACCCCTCCACTTT
CASTLIRDRVSPLHF
>NA|TRBD1|TRBV23-1|TRBJ2-7
TGCGCCAGCAGTCGAGACAGGGGTTGCAACGAGCAGTACTTC
CASSRDRGCNEQYF
>NA|NA|TRBV27|TRBJ1-4
TGTGCCAGCAGTCCGGGAACAACTAATGAAAAACTGTTTTTT
CASSPGTTNEKLFF
>NA|NA|TRBV18|TRBJ2-5
TGTGCCAGCTCACCGCAGGAGACCCAGTACTTC
CASSPQETQYF
>NA|TRBD2|TRBV11-3|TRBJ2-1
TGTGCCAGCAGCTTAGATTTCGGGGGGAGCTACAATGAGCAGTTCTTC
CASSLDFGGSYNEQFF
>NA|NA|TRBV28|TRBJ2-7
TGTGCCAGCAGTATAAAGGGGCGTTACGAGCAGTACTTC
CASSIKGRYEQYF
>NA|NA|TRBV28|TRBJ2-7
TGTGCCAGCAGTTTTATCTACGAGCAGTACTTC
CASSFIYEQYF
>few|NA|TRBV5-1|TRBJ1-1
TGCGCCAGCAGCCCCTCCGGGGGGCAGAACACTGAAGCTTTCTTT
CASSPSGGQNTEAFF
>NA|TRBD1|TRBV7-8|TRBJ1-1
TGTGCCAGCAGCAGCTACAGGGGTTGGACTGAAGCTTTCTTT
CASSSYRGWTEAFF
>NA|TRBD1|TRBV7-2|TRBJ2-7
TGTGCCAGCAGCTGGAGAGGACAGGGCCCCTACGAGCAGTACTTC
CASSWRGQGPYEQYF
>NA|TRBD1|TRBV18|TRBJ2-6
TGTGCCAGCTCACCGGACAGGGCCGCTGGGGCCAACGTCCTGACTTTC
CASSPDRAAGANVLTF
>NA|TRBD1|TRBV7-9|TRBJ2-2
TGTGCCAGCAGCCCCGGGACAGGGGTTGACACCGGGGAGCTGTTTTTT
CASSPGTGVDTGELFF
>NA|NA|TRBV7-2|TRBJ1-2
TGTGCCAGCAGCTCGTACCTGGACAACGGCTACACCTTC
CASSSYLDNGYTF
>few|NA|TRBV4-3|TRBJ2-5
TGCGCCAGCAGCCAAGGGCCAGGTAGGGAGTACCAAGAGACCCAGTACTTC
CASSQGPGREYQETQYF
>NA|TRBD2|TRBV7-6|TRBJ2-3
TGTGCCAGCAGCTTGGGATGGTATCGGGGGGGCCCACGAAGGGATACGCAGTATTTT
CASSLGWYRGGPRRDTQYF
>NA|NA|TRBV4-1|TRBJ1-1
TGCGCCAGCAGCCAAGGGGACTCGGCGGCTGAAGCTTTCTTT
CASSQGDSAAEAFF
>NA|NA|TRBV5-1|TRBJ2-2
TGCGCCAGCAGCCACTCTCCCCCGGCCGGGGAGCTGTTTTTT
CASSHSPPAGELFF
>NA|NA|TRBV29-1|TRBJ2-3
TGCAGCGTTGGGGACAAGGGGGGCACAGATACGCAGTATTTT
CSVGDKGGTDTQYF
>NA|NA|TRBV19|TRBJ2-2
TGTGCCAGTAGTAAATTAGCCCTTAACACCGGGGAGCTGTTTTTT
CASSKLALNTGELFF
>NA|NA|TRBV9|TRBJ1-3
TGTGCCAGCAGCGTAACCGCAGGCGGGGCGCGGACTGGAAACACCATATATTTT
CASSVTAGGARTGNTIYF
>NA|TRBD2|TRBV6-2/TRBV6-3|TRBJ2-1
TGTGCCAGCAGTTACTTAGCGGGGGGGGACTACAATGAGCAGTTCTTC
CASSYLAGGDYNEQFF
>NA|TRBD1|TRBV24-1|TRBJ1-1
TGTGCCACCAGTGATGGGACAGGTATGGGAACTGAAGCTTTCTTT
CATSDGTGMGTEAFF
>NA|NA|TRBV21-1|TRBJ2-6
TGTGCCAGCAGCGCACACAGCTCTGGGGCCAACGTCCTGACTTTC
CASSAHSSGANVLTF
>once|NA|TRBV5-1|TRBJ2-3
TGCGCCAGCAGCCCCCCCGAGCGGAGCACAGATACGCAGTATTTT
CASSPPERSTDTQYF
>NA|NA|TRBV11-3|TRBJ2-3
TGTGCCAGCAGCTTAAGTACTTGGGATACGCAGTATTTT
CASSLSTWDTQYF
>NA|TRBD1|TRBV27|TRBJ1-1
TGTGCCAGCAGTTCTATCCGTACAGGGGTGAACACTGAAGCTTTCTTT
CASSSIRTGVNTEAFF
>NA|TRBD2|TRBV7-2|TRBJ2-1
TGTGCCAGCAGCTCCCTGGGGACTAGCGACCCCCTACGGAATGAGCAGTTCTTC
CASSSLGTSDPLRNEQFF
>NA|TRBD2|TRBV29-1|TRBJ2-1
TGCAGCGTTGAAGATCGCCTCCGGGGGGACAATGAGCAGTTCTTC
CSVEDRLRGDNEQFF
>NA|NA|TRBV9|TRBJ2-3
TGTGCCAGCAGCGTCCGGGACTTCAGCACAGATACGCAGTATTTT
CASSVRDFSTDTQYF
>NA|NA|TRBV20-1|TRBJ2-2
TGCAGTGCTAGAGACACTGGGGAGCTGTTTTTT
CSARDTGELFF
>NA|TRBD1|TRBV27|TRBJ1-3
TGTGCCAGCAGTTTGGACAGGAGCTCTGGAAACACCATATATTTT
CASSLDRSSGNTIYF
>few|NA|TRBV6-5|TRBJ1-4
TGTGCCAGCAGACGTCAGGGTAATGAAAAACTGTTTTTT
CASRRQGNEKLFF
>NA|TRBD1|TRBV7-6|TRBJ1-1
TGTGCCAGCAGCTTAGTAGACAGGGACACTGAAGCTTTCTTT
CASSLVDRDTEAFF
>NA|TRBD2|TRBV9|TRBJ2-1
TGTGCCAGCAGTGGGGGACTAGCGGCTTACAATGAGCAGTTCTTC
CASSGGLAAYNEQFF
>NA|NA|TRBV18|TRBJ1-2
TGTGCCAGCTCACCTCGGGACATTTCCTATGGCTACACCTTC
CASSPRDISYGYTF
>NA|NA|TRBV19|TRBJ1-1
TGTGCCAGTGCTTCGGGGGGCGGCACTGAAGCTTTCTTT
CASASGGGTEAFF
>once|TRBD1|TRBV3-1/TRBV3-2|TRBJ2-1
TGTGCCAGCAGCCCCCTTTGGGGGACAGGGGGCAATGAGCAGTTCTTC
CASSPLWGTGGNEQFF
>NA|TRBD2|TRBV4-3|TRBJ2-3
TGCGCCAGCAGCCAGGTGGCGGGGGGTCCTCAAGATACGCAGTATTTT
CASSQVAGGPQDTQYF
>NA|TRBD2|TRBV6-2/TRBV6-3|TRBJ2-4
TGTGCCAGCAGTTACGTTTGGCTAGCGGGGATTAAAAACATTCAGTACTTC
CASSYVWLAGIKNIQYF
>NA|TRBD1|TRBV12-3/TRBV12-4|TRBJ1-4
TGTGCCAGCAGCCTGACAGGGGAAAAACTGTTTTTT
CASSLTGEKLFF
>NA|TRBD1|TRBV4-3|TRBJ2-1
TGCGCCAGCAGCTCGGGGACAGGGATTTACAATGAGCAGTTCTTC
CASSSGTGIYNEQFF
>NA|TRBD1|TRBV4-3|TRBJ1-6
TGCGCCAGCAGCCAAGACAGCCGGGACAGGGCATTTTCTCACGATTCACCCCTCCACTTT
CASSQDSRDRAFSHDSPLHF
>NA|NA|TRBV6-1|TRBJ1-2
TGTGCCAGCAGTGCCCCTCGACAGTCCATTACTGTTTGGTACACCTTC
CASSAPRQSITVWYTF
>NA|TRBD1|TRBV6-5|TRBJ1-3
TGTGCCAGCAGTAGAACAGGGGACTCTGGAAACACCATATATTTT
CASSRTGDSGNTIYF
>NA|TRBD2|TRBV6-4|TRBJ2-3
TGTGCCAGCAGGAAATTAGCGGGGGGGCCAGATACGCAGTATTTT
CASRKLAGGPDTQYF
>few|NA|TRBV28|TRBJ2-5
TGTGCCAGCCATCTCGGGGGGCAGGGGGCCCAAGAGACCCAGTACTTC
CASHLGGQGAQETQYF
>NA|TRBD1|TRBV7-8|TRBJ2-1
TGTGCCAGCAGCAGTGGGCAGGGGGTGTCCTACAATGAGCAGTTCTTC
CASSSGQGVSYNEQFF